This is a list of T cell receptor beta chains from one sample in a study of cytomegalovirus exposure and HLA in healthy donors. Profiled with immunoSEQ multiplex PCR; TCRdb holds only in-frame clones, not every one. Of about 59,000 clones in the sample, about 90% were seen once. Sequenced sample: PBMCs. These TCRs come from a man aged 25 to 45 in good health and CMV-seropositive. Both conserved end residues are part of each CDR3. The D gene is left open where the match is weak. Not every row has a clone size; where given, it reads once, few, many or a size class.

j_call d_call clone_size v_call cdr3_nt cdr3_aa
TRBJ2-7 TRBD1 NA TRBV15 TGTGCCACCAGCAGGGACAGGATCCACGAGCAGTACTTC CATSRDRIHEQYF
TRBJ2-3 NA NA TRBV21-1 TGTGCCAGCAACAGGACAGGGGGTAAAACAGATACGCAGTATTTT CASNRTGGKTDTQYF
TRBJ2-7 NA NA TRBV5-1 TGCGCCAGCAGCTTGGGTGACAGTTCCTACGAGCAGTACTTC CASSLGDSSYEQYF
TRBJ2-2 NA NA TRBV10-1 TGCGCCAGCAGTGGGCCGGATTCGAGGGCGAACACCGGGGAGCTGTTTTTT CASSGPDSRANTGELFF
TRBJ2-7 TRBD1 NA TRBV7-2 TGTGCCAGCAGCTCGAGGACAGGGACCTACGAGCAGTACTTC CASSSRTGTYEQYF
TRBJ1-6 TRBD1 NA TRBV19 TGTGCCAGTAAGAACAGGGGGTTTGATTCACCCCTCCACTTT CASKNRGFDSPLHF
TRBJ2-1 NA NA TRBV10-3 TGTGCCACCCAGGTCGGGGACTTCGCTTCGATTGAGCAGTTCTTC CATQVGDFASIEQFF
TRBJ2-2 TRBD2 NA TRBV27 TGTGCCAGCAGTTTAGGGACTAGTATGGTTACCGGGGAGCTGTTTTTT CASSLGTSMVTGELFF
TRBJ1-2 NA once TRBV5-1 TGCGCCAGCAGCTTTTTCCCACGCGACGGGGTATCCTATGGCTACACCTTC CASSFFPRDGVSYGYTF
TRBJ2-2 NA NA TRBV30 TGTGCCTGGAGTAGGAGGGAGTGGGCCGGGGAGCTGTTTTTT CAWSRREWAGELFF
TRBJ2-4 NA NA TRBV29-1 TGCAGCGTTTTCCCACCAGGCGGGAACATTCAGTACTTC CSVFPPGGNIQYF
TRBJ2-5 TRBD1 once TRBV7-9 TGTGCCAGCAGCTCCCAGCAGGGGGTTGGGACCCAGTACTTC CASSSQQGVGTQYF
TRBJ2-1 TRBD2 NA TRBV9 TGTGCCAGCAGCGTGACTAGCGGGACCAATGAGCAGTTCTTC CASSVTSGTNEQFF
TRBJ2-1 TRBD2 once TRBV18 TGTGCCAGCTCACCAGCCGGGACTAGGAGCAATGAGCAGTTCTTC CASSPAGTRSNEQFF
TRBJ2-7 NA once TRBV5-5 TGTGCCAGCTCCCCGGGACTCTCCTACGAGCAGTACTTC CASSPGLSYEQYF
TRBJ2-7 TRBD1 NA TRBV10-2 TGCGCCAGCAGTCCTTGGACAGGGACGGGTGAGCAGTACTTC CASSPWTGTGEQYF
TRBJ2-2 TRBD1 few TRBV6-1 TGTGCCAGCAGTAGTAAGGACAGGGGTAGAGGGGAGCTGTTTTTT CASSSKDRGRGELFF
TRBJ2-7 NA NA TRBV4-1 TGCGCCAGCAGCCAAGATACGGGAGTAAGCTCCTACGAGCAGTACTTC CASSQDTGVSSYEQYF
TRBJ1-1 NA once TRBV18 TGTGCCAGCTCACACCCGAAGCGCGAAGCTTTCTTT CASSHPKREAFF
TRBJ2-1 TRBD2 once TRBV19 TGTGCCAGTAGCGAGGGACTAGGGGCCAATGAGCAGTTCTTC CASSEGLGANEQFF
TRBJ2-2 TRBD2 NA TRBV30 TGTGCCTGGAGGGGTAGCGGGCGCTATCTCGGGGAGCTGTTTTTT CAWRGSGRYLGELFF
TRBJ2-7 NA once TRBV28 TGTGCCAGCAGTTCACAGGGCCCCGAGCAGTACTTC CASSSQGPEQYF
TRBJ1-2 TRBD1 NA TRBV18 TGTGCCAGTTACCGGACAGGTACGGGCAACTATGGCTACACCTTC CASYRTGTGNYGYTF
TRBJ2-7 TRBD2 NA TRBV10-3 TGTGCCATCAGTGAGTCAGGGCGGGAGTTCGGCTACGAGCAGTACTTC CAISESGREFGYEQYF
TRBJ2-3 TRBD2 NA TRBV7-8 TGTGCCAGCAGCTTAACGGGAGGGTGGACAGATACGCAGTATTTT CASSLTGGWTDTQYF
TRBJ2-5 TRBD1 NA TRBV28 TGTGCCAGCACCTCAGGGGGCAGTCAAGAGACCCAGTACTTC CASTSGGSQETQYF
TRBJ2-2 TRBD1 NA TRBV7-6 TGTGCCAGCAGCTTAGCGCCTCCCGGGACAGGGACAGGGGAGCTGTTTTTT CASSLAPPGTGTGELFF
TRBJ2-3 NA NA TRBV7-8 TGTGCCAGCAGCTTCTTGACTAGCACAGATACGCAGTATTTT CASSFLTSTDTQYF
TRBJ1-3 TRBD1 few TRBV7-9 TGTGCCAGCAGCAGGTCCGGACAGGCTGGAAACACCATATATTTT CASSRSGQAGNTIYF
TRBJ2-7 NA NA TRBV5-5 TGTGCCAGCAGCTTCCCAGATTACGAGCAGTACTTC CASSFPDYEQYF
TRBJ1-4 NA NA TRBV5-1 TGCGCCAGCACCTTCGACAGTTTTGGAACTAATGAAAAACTGTTTTTT CASTFDSFGTNEKLFF
TRBJ1-1 NA NA TRBV25-1 TGTGCCAGCAGTTCCCCGACAGAGAACACTGAAGCTTTCTTT CASSSPTENTEAFF
TRBJ2-5 NA few TRBV5-4 TGTGCCAGCAGCTTTGCAGGGATCCAAGAGACCCAGTACTTC CASSFAGIQETQYF
TRBJ1-5 NA NA TRBV12-5 TGTGCTAGTGGTCCGAGAGGGGGTCAGCCCCAGCATTTT CASGPRGGQPQHF
TRBJ2-3 TRBD1 few TRBV30 TGTGCCTGGAGTGCCGAGACAGGGAGAGTGACTACAGATACGCAGTATTTT CAWSAETGRVTTDTQYF
TRBJ1-1 NA NA TRBV12-5 TGTGCTAGTGGCTTAGAGGAGGACACTGAAGCTTTCTTT CASGLEEDTEAFF
TRBJ2-5 TRBD2 NA TRBV6-5 TGTGCCAGCAGTCGGACTAGCGGGCTAGAGACCCAGTACTTC CASSRTSGLETQYF
TRBJ2-5 NA once TRBV27 TGTGCCAGCAGTCCCCCCTCAGGGACCCAGTACTTC CASSPPSGTQYF
TRBJ2-2 TRBD1 NA TRBV9 TGTGCCAGCAGCGACCGGGACAGGGCAACCGGGGAGCTGTTTTTT CASSDRDRATGELFF
TRBJ2-7 NA NA TRBV19 TGTGCCAGTAGTATCGGGGGTCTCTACGAGCAGTACTTC CASSIGGLYEQYF
TRBJ2-1 NA NA TRBV11-3 TGTGCCAGCAGCCCTAGTCATGAGCAGTTCTTC CASSPSHEQFF
TRBJ1-1 NA NA TRBV29-1 TGCAGCGTTGTGGATCCTTGGGGGGAACGGGCTGAAGCTTTCTTT CSVVDPWGERAEAFF
TRBJ2-5 TRBD2 once TRBV12-5 TGTGCTAGTGGTTTAGGGTTAGCGGGAGGAGCAGAGACCCAGTACTTC CASGLGLAGGAETQYF
TRBJ2-1 TRBD2 once TRBV6-5 TGTGCCAGCAGAACCTTCGGGACTACCTACAATGAGCAGTTCTTC CASRTFGTTYNEQFF
TRBJ2-3 TRBD2 NA TRBV7-8 TGTGCCAGCAGCCCTCGTAGCGGGAGTGCCAGAGATACGCAGTATTTT CASSPRSGSARDTQYF
TRBJ2-1 NA few TRBV5-5 TGTGCCAGCAGCCTAGGGGGGGCCTCCTACAATGAGCAGTTCTTC CASSLGGASYNEQFF
TRBJ1-1 TRBD1 NA TRBV4-1 TGCGCCAGCAGCCGGGACAGGGCTATCTCGAACACTGAAGCTTTCTTT CASSRDRAISNTEAFF
TRBJ2-1 TRBD2 NA TRBV7-2 TGTGCCAGCAGCCCCCGGAGGCTAGCGGATCTCTACAATGAGCAGTTCTTC CASSPRRLADLYNEQFF
TRBJ1-2 TRBD1 NA TRBV28 TGTGCCAGCAGCTTACGCGGGACAGGGATTTGGGGCTACACCTTC CASSLRGTGIWGYTF
TRBJ2-1 NA NA TRBV5-1 TGCGCCAGCAGCCCGCACAACCGTGAGCAGTTCTTC CASSPHNREQFF
TRBJ1-2 TRBD1 NA TRBV7-9 TGTGCCAGCAGCTCATACAGGGGCCCAACGTATGGCTACACCTTC CASSSYRGPTYGYTF
TRBJ2-1 NA NA TRBV7-9 TGTGCCAGCAGCGATAGCGGAGCCTACAATGAGCAGTTCTTC CASSDSGAYNEQFF
TRBJ2-7 TRBD1 once TRBV19 TGTGCCAGTAGCCCAGGACAGGAGCCCTACGAGCAGTACTTC CASSPGQEPYEQYF
TRBJ2-3 NA NA TRBV5-1 TGCGCCAGCAGCTTGGCGGCGGGCAGCACAGATACGCAGTATTTT CASSLAAGSTDTQYF
TRBJ2-7 TRBD2 NA TRBV28 TGTGCCAGCAGTTTCCGCGGACTAGCGGGAGCGGGCGAGCAGTACTTC CASSFRGLAGAGEQYF
TRBJ1-1 NA NA TRBV7-8 TGTGCCAGCAGCTTAATCCCAACAGGGTACACTGAAGCTTTCTTT CASSLIPTGYTEAFF
TRBJ1-1 NA NA TRBV10-2 TGCGCCAGCAGGGAAAGGACGGGATTGAAGTTCAACACTGAAGCTTTCTTT CASRERTGLKFNTEAFF
TRBJ2-7 TRBD2 NA TRBV11-2 TGTGCCAGCAGCTCTAGCGGGAGGGGTCTTGGTGGGTACGAGCAGTACTTC CASSSSGRGLGGYEQYF
TRBJ2-7 NA NA TRBV19 TGTGCCAGTAGTATAGGGTTGGACTGGGATGGAGGCGAGCAGTACTTC CASSIGLDWDGGEQYF
TRBJ2-5 NA NA TRBV30 TGTGCCTGGAGTCCCAGGGGCGAGACCCAGTACTTC CAWSPRGETQYF